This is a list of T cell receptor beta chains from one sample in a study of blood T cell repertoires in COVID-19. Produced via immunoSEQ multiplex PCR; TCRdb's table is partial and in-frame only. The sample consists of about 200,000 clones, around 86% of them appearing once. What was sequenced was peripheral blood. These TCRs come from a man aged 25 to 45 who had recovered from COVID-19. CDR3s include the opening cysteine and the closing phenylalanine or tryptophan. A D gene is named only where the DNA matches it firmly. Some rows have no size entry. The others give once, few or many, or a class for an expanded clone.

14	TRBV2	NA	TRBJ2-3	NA	CASTPGLNTDTQYF	TGTGCCAGCACCCCGGGACTGAACACAGATACGCAGTATTTT
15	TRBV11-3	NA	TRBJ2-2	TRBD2	CASSLESGGNGELFF	TGTGCCAGCAGCTTAGAGAGCGGGGGGAACGGGGAGCTGTTTTTT
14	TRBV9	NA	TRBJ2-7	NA	CASSLEGLMDEQYF	TGTGCCAGCAGTCTTGAGGGCCTTATGGACGAGCAGTACTTC
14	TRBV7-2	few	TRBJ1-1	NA	CASSANQGKTEAFF	TGTGCCAGCAGTGCAAATCAGGGTAAGACTGAAGCTTTCTTT
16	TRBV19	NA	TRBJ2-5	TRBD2	CASSPEDWTSWETQYF	TGTGCCAGTAGTCCTGAAGATTGGACTAGCTGGGAGACCCAGTACTTC
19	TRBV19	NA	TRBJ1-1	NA	CASSIVHTLPRRRATEAFF	TGTGCCAGTAGTATAGTCCACACCCTTCCAAGGAGGAGGGCCACTGAAGCTTTCTTT
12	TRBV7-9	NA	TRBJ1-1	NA	CASSLINTEAFF	TGTGCCAGCAGCCTTATAAACACTGAAGCTTTCTTT
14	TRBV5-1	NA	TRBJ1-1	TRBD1	CASSSQGTRTEAFF	TGCGCCAGCAGCTCACAGGGGACCAGGACTGAAGCTTTCTTT
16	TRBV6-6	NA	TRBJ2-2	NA	CASSPRGRRATGELFF	TGTGCCAGCAGTCCTCGCGGTAGGCGCGCCACCGGGGAGCTGTTTTTT
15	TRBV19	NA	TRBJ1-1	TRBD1	CAISPQGVRGTEAFF	TGTGCCATTTCCCCCCAGGGGGTTAGGGGCACTGAAGCTTTCTTT
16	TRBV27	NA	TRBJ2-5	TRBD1	CASSFLTSGGGETQYF	TGTGCCAGCAGTTTCCTTACCTCAGGGGGCGGGGAGACCCAGTACTTC
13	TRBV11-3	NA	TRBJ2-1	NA	CASSLAGYNEQFF	TGTGCCAGCAGCTTAGCCGGCTACAATGAGCAGTTCTTC
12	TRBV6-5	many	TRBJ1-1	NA	CASRLRPNEAFF	TGTGCCAGCAGACTGCGGCCAAATGAAGCTTTCTTT
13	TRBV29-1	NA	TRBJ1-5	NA	CSVAGVEDQPQHF	TGCAGCGTTGCAGGGGTCGAAGATCAGCCCCAGCATTTT
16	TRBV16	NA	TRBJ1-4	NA	CASSQKVTNTNEKLFF	TGTGCCAGCAGCCAGAAAGTAACAAACACGAATGAAAAACTGTTTTTT
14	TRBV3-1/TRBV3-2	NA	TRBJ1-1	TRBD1	CASSHRDRDTEAFF	TGTGCCAGCAGCCACCGGGACAGGGATACTGAAGCTTTCTTT
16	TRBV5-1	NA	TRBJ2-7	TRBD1	CASRIARTGTTYEQYF	TGCGCCAGCAGGATAGCACGGACAGGCACCACCTACGAGCAGTACTTC
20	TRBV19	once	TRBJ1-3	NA	CASSPIQGIYLFLSGNTIYF	TGTGCCAGTAGTCCTATCCAGGGAATCTACCTCTTCCTTTCTGGAAACACCATATATTTT
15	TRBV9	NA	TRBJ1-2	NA	CASSALQGPNYGYTF	TGTGCCAGCAGCGCCCTACAGGGCCCTAACTATGGCTACACCTTC
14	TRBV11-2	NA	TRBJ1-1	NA	CASSSGTLNTEAFF	TGTGCCAGCAGCTCCGGGACACTGAACACTGAAGCTTTCTTT
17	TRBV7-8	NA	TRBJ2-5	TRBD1	CASSLTVRAPDRETQYF	TGTGCCAGCAGTTTGACTGTCCGGGCTCCGGACAGGGAGACCCAGTACTTC
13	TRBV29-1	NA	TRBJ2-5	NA	CSALLGIQETQYF	TGCAGCGCCTTACTAGGGATCCAAGAGACCCAGTACTTC
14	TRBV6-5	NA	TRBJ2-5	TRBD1	CASSQGQGAETQYF	TGTGCCAGCAGCCAAGGACAGGGGGCGGAGACCCAGTACTTC
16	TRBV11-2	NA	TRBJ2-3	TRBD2	CASIRTSGDLTDTQYF	TGTGCCAGCATAAGGACTAGCGGGGACCTCACAGATACGCAGTATTTT
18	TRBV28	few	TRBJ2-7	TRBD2	CASSLGTSGGGISYEQYF	TGTGCCAGCAGTTTAGGGACTAGCGGGGGGGGTATCTCCTACGAGCAGTACTTC
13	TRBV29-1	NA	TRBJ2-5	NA	CSVGLSAQETQYF	TGCAGCGTGGGGCTCTCCGCCCAAGAGACCCAGTACTTC
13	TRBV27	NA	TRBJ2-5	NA	CASSLYYQETQYF	TGTGCCAGCAGTTTATACTACCAAGAGACCCAGTACTTC
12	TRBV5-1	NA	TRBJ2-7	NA	CASQTDSYEQYF	TGCGCCAGCCAGACAGACTCCTACGAGCAGTACTTC
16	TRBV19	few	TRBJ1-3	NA	CASSIDRTVSGNTIYF	TGTGCCAGTAGTATAGATCGGACAGTCTCTGGAAACACCATATATTTT
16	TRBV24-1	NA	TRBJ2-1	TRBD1	CATSEFDRDPYNEQFF	TGTGCCACCAGTGAATTCGACAGGGACCCCTACAATGAGCAGTTCTTC
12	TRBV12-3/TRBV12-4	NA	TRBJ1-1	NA	CASSLGWGAAFF	TGTGCCAGCAGTCTCGGGTGGGGAGCAGCTTTCTTT
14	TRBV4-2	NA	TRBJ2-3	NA	CASSQLQLTDTQYF	TGTGCCAGCAGCCAATTACAGCTCACAGATACGCAGTATTTT
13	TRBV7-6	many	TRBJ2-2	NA	CASSFHSTGELFF	TGTGCCAGCAGCTTCCACAGCACCGGGGAGCTGTTTTTT
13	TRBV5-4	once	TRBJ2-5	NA	CASTSELTETQYF	TGTGCCAGCACAAGCGAATTAACAGAGACCCAGTACTTC
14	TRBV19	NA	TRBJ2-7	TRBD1	CAEITGTALYEQYF	TGTGCCGAAATTACCGGGACAGCTCTTTACGAGCAGTACTTC
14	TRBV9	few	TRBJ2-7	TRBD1	CASSVRDRYYEQYF	TGTGCCAGCAGCGTACGGGACAGGTACTACGAGCAGTACTTC
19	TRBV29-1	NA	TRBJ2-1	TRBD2	CSVTGGARSMTGSYNEQFF	TGCAGCGTTACGGGGGGGGCTAGGTCTATGACAGGCTCCTACAATGAGCAGTTCTTC
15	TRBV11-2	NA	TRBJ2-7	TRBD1	CASSLDGTGAHEQYF	TGTGCCAGCAGCTTAGATGGGACAGGGGCCCACGAGCAGTACTTC
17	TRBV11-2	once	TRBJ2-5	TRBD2	CASSLKIAGGPPETQYF	TGTGCCAGCAGCTTGAAAATAGCGGGGGGGCCGCCCGAGACCCAGTACTTC
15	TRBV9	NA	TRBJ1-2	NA	CASSGTGTTNYGYTF	TGTGCCAGCAGCGGGACCGGGACAACCAACTATGGCTACACCTTC
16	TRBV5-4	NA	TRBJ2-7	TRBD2	CASSLGPGTTAYEQYF	TGTGCCAGCAGCTTGGGTCCCGGGACTACCGCCTACGAGCAGTACTTC
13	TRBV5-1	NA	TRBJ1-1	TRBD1	CASFRDSITEAFF	TGCGCCAGCTTCCGGGACAGCATCACTGAAGCTTTCTTT
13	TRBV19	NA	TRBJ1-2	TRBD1	CASIDRGIRGYTF	TGTGCCAGCATCGACAGGGGAATAAGAGGCTACACCTTC
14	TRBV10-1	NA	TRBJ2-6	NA	CASSEDTGANVLTF	TGCGCCAGCAGTGAGGACACGGGGGCCAACGTCCTGACTTTC
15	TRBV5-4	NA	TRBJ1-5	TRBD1	CASSLQGEGNQPQHF	TGTGCCAGCAGCTTACAGGGGGAAGGCAACCAGCCCCAGCATTTT
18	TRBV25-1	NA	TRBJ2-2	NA	CASSGRWAGPHTFGELFF	TGTGCCAGCAGTGGGAGATGGGCAGGGCCACATACCTTCGGGGAGCTGTTTTTT
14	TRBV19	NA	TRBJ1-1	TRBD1	CASSIGTGAFEAFF	TGTGCCAGTAGTATAGGGACAGGGGCTTTCGAAGCTTTCTTT
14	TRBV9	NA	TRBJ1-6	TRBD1	CASSDRTGGSPLHF	TGTGCCAGCAGCGACAGGACAGGGGGATCACCCCTCCACTTT